A selection of T cell receptor beta chains follows, all from one sample in a study of blood T cell repertoires in COVID-19. Sequenced by immunoSEQ multiplex PCR; TCRdb stores in-frame clones only, minus some. The sample lists a few hundred thousand clones; around nine tenths were seen once. Sequencing input: peripheral blood. The receptors were gathered from a woman aged 60-75 years with COVID-19, enrolled during active disease. The CDR3 runs from the conserved cysteine through the conserved F or W. The order of the fields is clone size, D gene, CDR3 length, V gene, J gene, CDR3 protein, CDR3 DNA. D genes are given only for firm matches. Some rows mark clone size as missing; the rest say once, few, many or name a class of expanded clone.

clone_size: NA
d_call: NA
cdr3_length: 17
v_call: TRBV3-1/TRBV3-2
j_call: TRBJ2-5
cdr3_aa: CASTSYSGGGREETQYF
cdr3_nt: TGTGCCAGCACAAGCTATAGTGGGGGGGGCCGTGAAGAGACCCAGTACTTC

clone_size: NA
d_call: TRBD1
cdr3_length: 17
v_call: TRBV5-5
j_call: TRBJ1-5
cdr3_aa: CASSFAPGTGADQPQHF
cdr3_nt: TGTGCCAGCAGCTTCGCCCCCGGGACAGGCGCCGATCAGCCCCAGCATTTT

clone_size: NA
d_call: NA
cdr3_length: 12
v_call: TRBV3-1/TRBV3-2
j_call: TRBJ1-5
cdr3_aa: CASSQGRQPQHF
cdr3_nt: TGTGCCAGCAGCCAAGGGCGGCAGCCCCAGCATTTT

clone_size: NA
d_call: TRBD1
cdr3_length: 15
v_call: TRBV6-5
j_call: TRBJ2-5
cdr3_aa: CASTSPGQGVWTQYF
cdr3_nt: TGTGCCAGCACCTCCCCGGGGCAGGGGGTGTGGACCCAGTACTTC

clone_size: few
d_call: TRBD1
cdr3_length: 16
v_call: TRBV10-3
j_call: TRBJ2-7
cdr3_aa: CAISEGAGRGPREQYF
cdr3_nt: TGTGCCATCAGTGAGGGGGCCGGAAGGGGGCCCAGGGAGCAGTACTTC

clone_size: NA
d_call: NA
cdr3_length: 13
v_call: TRBV7-9
j_call: TRBJ1-2
cdr3_aa: CASSQGGVYGYTF
cdr3_nt: TGTGCCAGCAGCCAGGGAGGGGTCTATGGCTACACCTTC

clone_size: NA
d_call: NA
cdr3_length: 14
v_call: TRBV6-5
j_call: TRBJ1-1
cdr3_aa: CASSTGFLNTEAFF
cdr3_nt: TGTGCCAGCAGTACAGGGTTCTTGAACACTGAAGCTTTCTTT

clone_size: NA
d_call: NA
cdr3_length: 14
v_call: TRBV19
j_call: TRBJ1-6
cdr3_aa: CASSPDSGASPLHF
cdr3_nt: TGTGCCAGTAGCCCGGACAGCGGAGCCTCACCCCTCCACTTT

clone_size: NA
d_call: TRBD2
cdr3_length: 15
v_call: TRBV11-3
j_call: TRBJ2-3
cdr3_aa: CASRERGVSTDTQYF
cdr3_nt: TGTGCCAGCAGGGAACGGGGGGTTAGCACAGATACGCAGTATTTT

clone_size: NA
d_call: NA
cdr3_length: 14
v_call: TRBV5-5
j_call: TRBJ1-1
cdr3_aa: CASSVRTENTEAFF
cdr3_nt: TGTGCCAGCAGCGTAAGAACAGAGAACACTGAAGCTTTCTTT

clone_size: NA
d_call: TRBD1
cdr3_length: 14
v_call: TRBV30
j_call: TRBJ1-5
cdr3_aa: CAWSVRQGGQPQHF
cdr3_nt: TGTGCCTGGAGTGTACGACAGGGCGGTCAGCCCCAGCATTTT

clone_size: NA
d_call: TRBD1
cdr3_length: 14
v_call: TRBV28
j_call: TRBJ1-3
cdr3_aa: CASVTGGGGNTIYF
cdr3_nt: TGTGCCAGCGTAACAGGGGGAGGCGGAAACACCATATATTTT

clone_size: NA
d_call: NA
cdr3_length: 11
v_call: TRBV6-6
j_call: TRBJ1-1
cdr3_aa: CASLWQTEAFF
cdr3_nt: TGTGCCAGCCTGTGGCAGACTGAAGCTTTCTTT

clone_size: NA
d_call: TRBD1
cdr3_length: 13
v_call: TRBV2
j_call: TRBJ1-1
cdr3_aa: CASSGQGDTEAFF
cdr3_nt: TGTGCCAGCAGTGGACAGGGAGACACTGAAGCTTTCTTT

clone_size: NA
d_call: NA
cdr3_length: 11
v_call: TRBV28
j_call: TRBJ2-7
cdr3_aa: CASSFRYEQYF
cdr3_nt: TGTGCCAGCAGTTTCCGCTACGAGCAGTACTTC

clone_size: NA
d_call: TRBD2
cdr3_length: 16
v_call: TRBV3-1/TRBV3-2
j_call: TRBJ2-5
cdr3_aa: CASSLRLAGGMETQYF
cdr3_nt: TGTGCCAGCAGCCTAAGACTAGCGGGGGGGATGGAGACCCAGTACTTC

clone_size: NA
d_call: TRBD2
cdr3_length: 17
v_call: TRBV9
j_call: TRBJ2-3
cdr3_aa: CASSVGGFGADTDTQYF
cdr3_nt: TGTGCCAGCAGCGTGGGGGGGTTCGGAGCGGACACAGATACGCAGTATTTT

clone_size: NA
d_call: TRBD1
cdr3_length: 14
v_call: TRBV7-9
j_call: TRBJ1-4
cdr3_aa: CASSLGQGYEKLFF
cdr3_nt: TGTGCCAGCAGCCTGGGACAGGGTTATGAAAAACTGTTTTTT

clone_size: NA
d_call: NA
cdr3_length: 16
v_call: TRBV28
j_call: TRBJ1-5
cdr3_aa: CASRRDTSMGNQPQHF
cdr3_nt: TGTGCCAGCAGAAGGGACACCTCAATGGGGAATCAGCCCCAGCATTTT

clone_size: once
d_call: NA
cdr3_length: 15
v_call: TRBV7-2
j_call: TRBJ1-3
cdr3_aa: CASSLVKSSGNTIYF
cdr3_nt: TGTGCCAGCAGCTTAGTGAAGAGCTCTGGAAACACCATATATTTT

clone_size: NA
d_call: TRBD1
cdr3_length: 13
v_call: TRBV27
j_call: TRBJ2-7
cdr3_aa: CASSRDREYEQYF
cdr3_nt: TGTGCCAGCAGTCGGGACAGGGAGTACGAGCAGTACTTC

clone_size: NA
d_call: NA
cdr3_length: 17
v_call: TRBV30
j_call: TRBJ1-5
cdr3_aa: CAWSNPKGCYSNQPQHF
cdr3_nt: TGTGCCTGGAGTAACCCCAAGGGGTGTTATAGCAATCAGCCCCAGCATTTT

clone_size: NA
d_call: NA
cdr3_length: 12
v_call: TRBV28
j_call: TRBJ1-5
cdr3_aa: CASSSRGQPQHF
cdr3_nt: TGTGCCAGCAGTTCACGGGGTCAGCCCCAGCATTTT

clone_size: NA
d_call: TRBD1
cdr3_length: 14
v_call: TRBV5-1
j_call: TRBJ2-7
cdr3_aa: CASSYGQGVYEQYF
cdr3_nt: TGCGCCAGCAGTTACGGACAGGGGGTCTACGAGCAGTACTTC

clone_size: NA
d_call: TRBD1
cdr3_length: 16
v_call: TRBV11-2
j_call: TRBJ1-6
cdr3_aa: CASSSMDRGRYSPLHF
cdr3_nt: TGTGCCAGCAGCTCCATGGACAGGGGAAGGTATTCACCCCTCCACTTT

clone_size: NA
d_call: TRBD1
cdr3_length: 15
v_call: TRBV6-5
j_call: TRBJ1-1
cdr3_aa: CASSLRATGHTEAFF
cdr3_nt: TGTGCCAGCAGCTTACGAGCGACAGGGCACACTGAAGCTTTCTTT

clone_size: NA
d_call: NA
cdr3_length: 13
v_call: TRBV24-1
j_call: TRBJ1-2
cdr3_aa: CATSDAGGYGYTF
cdr3_nt: TGTGCCACCAGTGATGCAGGAGGCTATGGCTACACCTTC

clone_size: NA
d_call: NA
cdr3_length: 16
v_call: TRBV6-5
j_call: TRBJ2-1
cdr3_aa: CASSSRGRGGKLAMVF
cdr3_nt: TGTGCCAGCAGTTCCCGAGGGAGGGGGGGGAAATTGGCTATGGTCTTC

clone_size: NA
d_call: TRBD1
cdr3_length: 15
v_call: TRBV5-1
j_call: TRBJ2-2
cdr3_aa: CASGGQGGNTGELFF
cdr3_nt: TGCGCCAGCGGGGGACAGGGGGGAAACACCGGGGAGCTGTTTTTT

clone_size: NA
d_call: TRBD1
cdr3_length: 15
v_call: TRBV5-1
j_call: TRBJ1-1
cdr3_aa: CASSLPDRGSLEAFF
cdr3_nt: TGCGCCAGCAGCTTGCCCGACAGGGGATCCCTTGAAGCTTTCTTT

clone_size: few
d_call: NA
cdr3_length: 16
v_call: TRBV5-1
j_call: TRBJ1-3
cdr3_aa: CASSLGGQNSGNTIYF
cdr3_nt: TGCGCCAGCAGCTTGGGGGGACAAAACTCTGGAAACACCATATATTTT

clone_size: NA
d_call: NA
cdr3_length: 15
v_call: TRBV10-3
j_call: TRBJ2-7
cdr3_aa: CAISETPGNSYEQYF
cdr3_nt: TGTGCCATCAGTGAGACGCCAGGAAACTCCTACGAGCAGTACTTC

clone_size: few
d_call: NA
cdr3_length: 12
v_call: TRBV19
j_call: TRBJ1-2
cdr3_aa: CASQGQIYGYTF
cdr3_nt: TGTGCCAGTCAAGGACAGATCTATGGCTACACCTTC

clone_size: NA
d_call: TRBD1
cdr3_length: 16
v_call: TRBV6-5
j_call: TRBJ1-5
cdr3_aa: CASSYLGQGPNQPQHF
cdr3_nt: TGTGCCAGCAGTTACCTAGGACAGGGACCCAATCAGCCCCAGCATTTT

clone_size: NA
d_call: TRBD1
cdr3_length: 14
v_call: TRBV19
j_call: TRBJ1-2
cdr3_aa: CASSPGQGVTGYTF
cdr3_nt: TGTGCCAGTAGTCCAGGACAGGGAGTAACTGGCTACACCTTC

clone_size: NA
d_call: NA
cdr3_length: 14
v_call: TRBV6-5
j_call: TRBJ1-3
cdr3_aa: CASSYYSSGNTIYF
cdr3_nt: TGTGCCAGCAGTTATTATAGCTCTGGAAACACCATATATTTT

clone_size: NA
d_call: NA
cdr3_length: 14
v_call: TRBV14
j_call: TRBJ1-1
cdr3_aa: CASSQVKFNTEAFF
cdr3_nt: TGTGCCAGCAGCCAAGTAAAATTTAACACTGAAGCTTTCTTT

clone_size: NA
d_call: NA
cdr3_length: 17
v_call: TRBV4-2
j_call: TRBJ1-5
cdr3_aa: CASSQDLRVFGDQPQHF
cdr3_nt: TGTGCCAGCAGCCAAGATCTTCGGGTTTTCGGGGATCAGCCCCAGCATTTT

clone_size: NA
d_call: NA
cdr3_length: 15
v_call: TRBV28
j_call: TRBJ2-3
cdr3_aa: CAINPHRVRTDTQYF
cdr3_nt: TGTGCCATAAATCCTCACAGGGTCCGCACAGATACGCAGTATTTT